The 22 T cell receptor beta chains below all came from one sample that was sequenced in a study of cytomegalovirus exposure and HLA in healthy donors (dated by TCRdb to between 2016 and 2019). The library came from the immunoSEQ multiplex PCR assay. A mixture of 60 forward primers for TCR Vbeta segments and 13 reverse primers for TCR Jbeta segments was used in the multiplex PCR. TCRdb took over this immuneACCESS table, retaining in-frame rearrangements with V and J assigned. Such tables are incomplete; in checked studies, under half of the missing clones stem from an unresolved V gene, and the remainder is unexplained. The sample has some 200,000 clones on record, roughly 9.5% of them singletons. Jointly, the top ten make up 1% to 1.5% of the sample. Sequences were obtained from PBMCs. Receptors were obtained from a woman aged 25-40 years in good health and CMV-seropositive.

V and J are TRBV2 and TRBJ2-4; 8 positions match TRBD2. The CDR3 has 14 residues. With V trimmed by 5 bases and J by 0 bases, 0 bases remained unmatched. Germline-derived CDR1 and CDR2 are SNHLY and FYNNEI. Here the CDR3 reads CASSSGRAKNIQYF. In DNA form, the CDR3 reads TGTGCCAGCAGTAGCGGGAGAGCCAAAAACATTCAGTACTTC.

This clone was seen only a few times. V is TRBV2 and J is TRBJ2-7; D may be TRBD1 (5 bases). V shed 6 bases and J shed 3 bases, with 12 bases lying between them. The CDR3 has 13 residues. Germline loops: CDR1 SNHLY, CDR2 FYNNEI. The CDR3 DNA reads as TGTGCCAGCAGGTCCAGGGTTTTCTACGAGCAGTACTTC. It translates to CASRSRVFYEQYF.

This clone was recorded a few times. CDR3 nucleotides: TGCGCCAGCAGCTTGGGTATCTACAATGAGCAGTTCTTC. It codes for CASSLGIYNEQFF. The chain links TRBV5-1 to TRBJ2-1; D remains ambiguous. Germline CDR1 SGHRS, CDR2 YFSETQ. This CDR3 region has 13 residues. The germline V and J ends were trimmed by 0 bases and 3 bases, with 4 bases remaining between them.

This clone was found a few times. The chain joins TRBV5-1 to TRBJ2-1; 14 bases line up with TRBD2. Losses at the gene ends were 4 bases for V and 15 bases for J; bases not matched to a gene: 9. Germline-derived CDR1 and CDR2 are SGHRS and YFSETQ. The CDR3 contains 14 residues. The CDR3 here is CASSPGTSGRISFF. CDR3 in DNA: TGCGCCAGCAGCCCAGGGACTAGCGGGAGAATATCGTTCTTC.

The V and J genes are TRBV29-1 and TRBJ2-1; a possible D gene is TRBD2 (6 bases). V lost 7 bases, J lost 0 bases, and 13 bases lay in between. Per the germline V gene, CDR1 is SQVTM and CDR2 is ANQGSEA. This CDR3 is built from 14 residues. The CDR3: CSGDLASSYNEQFF. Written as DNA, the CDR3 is TGCAGCGGAGACCTAGCGTCCTCCTACAATGAGCAGTTCTTC.

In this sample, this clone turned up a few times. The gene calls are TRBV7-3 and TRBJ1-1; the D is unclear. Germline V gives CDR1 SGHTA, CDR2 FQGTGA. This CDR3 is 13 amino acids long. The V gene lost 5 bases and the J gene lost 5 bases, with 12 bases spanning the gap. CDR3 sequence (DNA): TGTGCCAGCAGCCTTGATCACGGGACTGAAGCTTTCTTT. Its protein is CASSLDHGTEAFF.

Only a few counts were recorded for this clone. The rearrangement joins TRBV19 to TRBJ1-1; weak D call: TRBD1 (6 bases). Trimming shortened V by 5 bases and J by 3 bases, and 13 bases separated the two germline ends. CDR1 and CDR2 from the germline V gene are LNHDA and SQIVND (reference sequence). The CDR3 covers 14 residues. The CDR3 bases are TGTGCCAGTAGTCCCTTCAGGGGAGACACTGAAGCTTTCTTT. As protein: CASSPFRGDTEAFF.

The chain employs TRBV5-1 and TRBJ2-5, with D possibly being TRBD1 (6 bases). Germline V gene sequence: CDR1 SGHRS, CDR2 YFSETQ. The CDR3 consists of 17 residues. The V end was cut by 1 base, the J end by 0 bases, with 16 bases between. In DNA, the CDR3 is TGCGCCAGCAGCTTGAGACAGGCCAACTTGTACCAAGAGACCCAGTACTTC. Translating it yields CASSLRQANLYQETQYF.

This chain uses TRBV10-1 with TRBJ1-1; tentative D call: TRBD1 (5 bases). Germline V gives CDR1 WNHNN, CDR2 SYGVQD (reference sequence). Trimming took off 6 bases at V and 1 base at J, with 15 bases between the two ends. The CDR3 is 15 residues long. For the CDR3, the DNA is TGCGCCAGCAGCCCGCTCAGGGAAACGAACACTGAAGCTTTCTTT. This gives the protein CASSPLRETNTEAFF.

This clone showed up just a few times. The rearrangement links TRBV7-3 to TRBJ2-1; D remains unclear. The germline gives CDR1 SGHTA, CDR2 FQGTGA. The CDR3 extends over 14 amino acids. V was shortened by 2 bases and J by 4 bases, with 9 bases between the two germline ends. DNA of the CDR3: TGTGCCAGCAGCTTACAGGATCCGTACAATGAGCAGTTCTTC. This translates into CASSLQDPYNEQFF. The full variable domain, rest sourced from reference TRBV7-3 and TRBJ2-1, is GAGVSQTPSNKVTEKGKYVELRCDPISGHTALYWYRQSLGQGPEFLIYFQGTGAADDSGLPNDRFFAVRPEGSVSTLKIQRTERGDSAVYLCASSLQDPYNEQFFGPGTRLTVL.

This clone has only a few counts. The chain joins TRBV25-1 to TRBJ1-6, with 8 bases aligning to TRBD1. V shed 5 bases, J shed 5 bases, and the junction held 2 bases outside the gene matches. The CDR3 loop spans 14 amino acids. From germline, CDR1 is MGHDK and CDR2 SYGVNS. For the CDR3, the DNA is TGTGCCAGCAGTTGGGGACAGGATAATTCACCCCTCCACTTT. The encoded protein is CASSWGQDNSPLHF.

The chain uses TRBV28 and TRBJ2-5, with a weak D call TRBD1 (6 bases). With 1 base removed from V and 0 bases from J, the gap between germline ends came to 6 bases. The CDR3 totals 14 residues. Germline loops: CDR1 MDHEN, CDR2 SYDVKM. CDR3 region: CASSLYRDQETQYF. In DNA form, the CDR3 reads TGTGCCAGCAGTTTATACAGGGACCAAGAGACCCAGTACTTC.

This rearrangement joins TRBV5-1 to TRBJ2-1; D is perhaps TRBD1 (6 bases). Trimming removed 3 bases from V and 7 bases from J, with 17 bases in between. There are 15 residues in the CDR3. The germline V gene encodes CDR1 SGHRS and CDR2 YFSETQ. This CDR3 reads CASSSDSRGANEQFF. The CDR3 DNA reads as TGCGCCAGCAGCTCGGACAGTAGGGGTGCGAATGAGCAGTTCTTC.

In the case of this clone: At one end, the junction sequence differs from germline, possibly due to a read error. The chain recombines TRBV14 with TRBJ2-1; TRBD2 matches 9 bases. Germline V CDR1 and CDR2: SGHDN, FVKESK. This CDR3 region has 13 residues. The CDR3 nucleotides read TGTGCCAGCAGCCAAGATGGCGGGAGGGAGCTGTTCTTC. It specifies CASSQDGGRELFF.

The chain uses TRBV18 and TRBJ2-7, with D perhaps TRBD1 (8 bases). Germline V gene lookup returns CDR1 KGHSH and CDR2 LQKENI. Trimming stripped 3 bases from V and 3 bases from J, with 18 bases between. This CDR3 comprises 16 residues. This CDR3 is CASSPYGQGGFYEQYF. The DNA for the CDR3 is TGTGCCAGCTCACCTTACGGACAGGGAGGGTTCTACGAGCAGTACTTC.

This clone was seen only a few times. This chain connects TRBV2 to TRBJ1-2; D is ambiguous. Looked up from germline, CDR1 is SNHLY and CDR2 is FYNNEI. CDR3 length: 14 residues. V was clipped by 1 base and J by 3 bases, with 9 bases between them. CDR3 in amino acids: CASSEGPSYYGYTF. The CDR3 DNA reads TGTGCCAGCAGTGAAGGTCCCTCTTACTATGGCTACACCTTC.

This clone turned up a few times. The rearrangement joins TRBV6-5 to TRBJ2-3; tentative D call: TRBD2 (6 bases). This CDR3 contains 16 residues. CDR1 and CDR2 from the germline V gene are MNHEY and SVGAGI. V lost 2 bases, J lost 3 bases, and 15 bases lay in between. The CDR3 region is CASSYAAGGPTDTQYF. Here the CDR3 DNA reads TGTGCCAGCAGTTACGCCGCCGGAGGGCCGACAGATACGCAGTATTTT.

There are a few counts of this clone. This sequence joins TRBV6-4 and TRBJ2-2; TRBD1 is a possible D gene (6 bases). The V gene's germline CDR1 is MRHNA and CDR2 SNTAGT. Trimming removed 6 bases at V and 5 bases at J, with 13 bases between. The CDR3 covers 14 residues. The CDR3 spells CASRGRGGTGELFF. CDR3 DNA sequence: TGTGCCAGCAGGGGCAGAGGGGGAACCGGGGAGCTGTTTTTT.

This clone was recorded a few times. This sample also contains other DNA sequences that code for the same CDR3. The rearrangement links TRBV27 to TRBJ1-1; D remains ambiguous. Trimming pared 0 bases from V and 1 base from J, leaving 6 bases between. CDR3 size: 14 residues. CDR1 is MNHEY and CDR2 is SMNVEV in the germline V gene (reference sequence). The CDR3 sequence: CASSLSRGNTEAFF. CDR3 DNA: TGTGCCAGCAGTTTATCTCGGGGGAACACTGAAGCTTTCTTT.

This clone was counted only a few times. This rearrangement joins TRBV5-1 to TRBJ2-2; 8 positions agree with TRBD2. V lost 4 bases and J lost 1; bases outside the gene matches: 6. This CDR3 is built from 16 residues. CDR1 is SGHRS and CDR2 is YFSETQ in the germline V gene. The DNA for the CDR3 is TGCGCCAGCAGCCCCCTAGCGGGTGGGAACACCGGGGAGCTGTTTTTT. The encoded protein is CASSPLAGGNTGELFF.

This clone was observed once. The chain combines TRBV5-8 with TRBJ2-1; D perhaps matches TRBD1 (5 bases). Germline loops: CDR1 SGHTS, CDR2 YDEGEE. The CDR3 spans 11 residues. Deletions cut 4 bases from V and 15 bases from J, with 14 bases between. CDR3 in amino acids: CASSPLGPAFF. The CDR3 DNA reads TGTGCCAGCAGCCCCTTGGGGCCGGCGTTCTTC.

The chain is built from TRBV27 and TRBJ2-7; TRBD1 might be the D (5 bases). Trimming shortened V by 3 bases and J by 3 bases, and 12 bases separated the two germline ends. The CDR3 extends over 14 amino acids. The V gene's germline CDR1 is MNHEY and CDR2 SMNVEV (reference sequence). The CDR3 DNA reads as TGTGCCAGCAGTTTCTCCGACAGAGACTACGAGCAGTACTTC. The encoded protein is CASSFSDRDYEQYF.